Presented here are 13 T cell receptor beta chains from one specimen sequenced in a study of T cell clonality in common variable immunodeficiency. No cognate antigen is known for these TCRs. Sequencing was performed with immunoSEQ multiplex PCR; in TCRdb, only in-frame clones are kept and a portion is missing. Recorded here are around 25,000 clones, none singletons. Study conclusions and caveats: Common variable immunodeficiency TCR beta sequences reportedly had fewer deletions and N-nucleotide insertions.

The sample was peripheral blood mononuclear cells. Receptors were obtained from a human donor with common variable immunodeficiency.

This clone has at least ten counts. The CDR3 goes on 3 residues after the read ends, and that part is filled in from the germline J gene. The V gene is TRBV6-2 or TRBV6-3, the J gene TRBJ2-1; 9 positions agree with TRBD1. The CDR3 consists of 14 residues. The V gene end was trimmed by 2 bases and the J gene end by 8 bases; junction bases not matched to a gene: 4. Per germline, CDR1 MNHEY and CDR2 SVGEGT. The part of the CDR3 DNA that was read is TGTGCCAGCAGTTACGACAGGGGGTTTGATGAG. This sequence encodes CASSYDRGFDE. The full CDR3 protein reads CASSYDRGFDEQFF.

This clone was recorded at least ten times. The read terminates 3 residues before the CDR3 end, so the remaining end is supplied by the germline J gene. The V call is TRBV2, the J call TRBJ2-3; 11 nucleotides align to TRBD1. The CDR3 has 14 amino acids. V lost 7 bases, J lost 4 bases, and 4 bases stayed unmatched. Germline V gene lookup returns CDR1 SNHLY and CDR2 FYNNEI. This CDR3 is CASNRDRGSDTQYF. CDR3 DNA, as far as it was read: TGTGCCAGCAACCGGGACAGGGGGTCAGATACG.

There are many counts of this clone. The missing CDR3 end, 3 residues past where the read stops, is filled in from the germline J gene. The V and J genes are TRBV5-5 and TRBJ2-3, with D unclear. The germline gives CDR1 SGHKS, CDR2 YYEKEE (reference sequence). This CDR3 is built from 13 residues. With 4 bases removed from V and 2 bases from J, the gap between germline ends came to 8 bases. CDR3 sequence reads: CASSPPYTDTQYF. The sequenced CDR3 bases are TGTGCCAGCAGCCCCCCTTACACAGATACG.

This clone was seen at least ten times. The read ends 3 residues shy of where the CDR3 ends; the end is completed using the germline J gene. This sequence joins TRBV7-2 and TRBJ2-7, with TRBD2 as a possible D gene (6 bases). CDR1 is SGHTA and CDR2 is FQGNSA in the germline V gene. The ends were cut back, 6 bases at V and 1 base at J, with 7 bases in the middle. This CDR3 is 12 amino acids long. The CDR3 region is CASREGSYEQYF. CDR3 bases read: TGTGCCAGCAGGGAGGGGTCCTACGAG.

This clone was detected only a few times. The sequence runs out 3 residues before the end of the CDR3; the remainder is reconstructed from the germline J gene. This chain connects TRBV6-1 to TRBJ1-2, with TRBD1 matching 8 bases. Germline lookup yields CDR1 MNHNS and CDR2 SASEGT. CDR3 size: 15 residues. J lost 5 bases, V lost 4 bases, and 9 bases had no gene match. CDR3 sequence reads: CASSGTGTGSYGYTF. Incomplete CDR3 DNA: TGTGCCAGCAGTGGCACCGGGACAGGCTCATATGGC.

This clone was seen many times. Read sequence stops 3 residues before the CDR3 end, and the germline J gene provides the missing end. The V gene is TRBV19, the J gene TRBJ2-7, with 7 bases aligning to TRBD1. CDR1 is LNHDA and CDR2 is SQIVND in the germline V gene (reference sequence). V was clipped by 4 bases and J by 4 bases; unmatched bases: 13. This CDR3 region has 16 residues. The CDR3 loop is CASSRGRGQSFYEQYF. Partial CDR3 DNA: TGTGCCAGTAGTAGAGGACGGGGACAGAGCTTTTACGAG.

On this clone: With the read ending 3 residues before the CDR3 end, the germline J gene is used to fill in that end. V usage is TRBV6-2 or TRBV6-3 and J usage is TRBJ2-7; 7 nucleotides line up with TRBD1. V lost 4 bases to trimming and J lost 4 bases; unmatched junction nucleotides: 4. This CDR3 is built from 13 residues. CDR1 MNHEY and CDR2 SVGEGT come from the germline V gene. Incomplete CDR3 DNA: TGTGCCAGCAGTTGGGACAGTCCGTACGAG. This codes for CASSWDSPYE. The full-length CDR3 reads as CASSWDSPYEQYF.

This clone has a handful of counts. The CDR3 end falls 3 residues outside the read, so it is completed with the germline J gene. The J gene is TRBJ2-7, the V gene TRBV6-2 or TRBV6-3; tentative D call: TRBD2 (6 bases). The CDR3 runs 13 residues. Trimming cost V 2 bases and J 3 bases, with 8 bases left between them. Germline V gives CDR1 MNHEY, CDR2 SVGEGT. This CDR3 is CASSYGGIYEQYF. CDR3 DNA, as far as it was read: TGTGCCAGCAGTTACGGCGGGATCTACGAG.

This clone has ten or more counts. The read terminates 3 residues ahead of where the CDR3 ends, so the germline J gene completes it. The chain couples TRBV2 to TRBJ2-2; unclear D gene. Trimming took off 4 bases at V and 9 bases at J, with 12 bases between the two ends. Germline loops: CDR1 SNHLY, CDR2 FYNNEI. This CDR3 is 13 amino acids long. CDR3 DNA (partial): TGTGCCAGCAGTGCGAACGCGGCTTGGGAG. Its protein is CASSANAAWE. The full CDR3 is CASSANAAWELFF.

Of note for this clone: The DNA ends 3 residues before the CDR3 does, and the rest of the CDR3 is filled in from the germline J gene. The rearrangement links TRBV5-1 to TRBJ2-7; D is possibly TRBD2 (6 bases). V lost 4 bases, J lost 5 bases, and 19 bases lay in between. Germline V gene data show CDR1 as SGHRS and CDR2 as YFSETQ. The CDR3 runs to 15 residues. CDR3 sequence reads: CASSPGDTRFNEQYF. CDR3 DNA, as far as it was read: TGCGCCAGCAGCCCGGGGGATACCCGGTTCAACGAG.

About this clone: The missing CDR3 end, 3 residues past where the read stops, is filled in from the germline J gene. The rearrangement links TRBV7-2 to TRBJ2-7; 7 bases line up with TRBD1. CDR1 is SGHTA and CDR2 is FQGNSA in the germline V gene. The J segment lost 3 bases and the V segment lost 3 bases, leaving 8 bases of the junction unmatched. The CDR3 consists of 15 residues. The part of the CDR3 DNA that was read is TGTGCCAGCAGCTTCAACAGGGGTGCGGACTACGAG. It yields the protein CASSFNRGADYE. The whole CDR3 sequence reads CASSFNRGADYEQYF.

This clone was detected ten times or more. The CDR3 end falls 3 residues outside the read, so it is completed with the germline J gene. J is TRBJ2-1 and V is TRBV20-1; 8 positions agree with TRBD2. V trimming: 4 bases; J trimming: 5 bases; junction bases outside the gene matches: 7. The CDR3 runs to 14 residues. Germline V lookup: CDR1 DFQATT, CDR2 SNEGSKA (reference sequence). The covered CDR3 bases are TGCAGTGCTACGGGAGGGGTCGCGGACAATGAG. Translation gives CSATGGVADNE. The whole CDR3 reads CSATGGVADNEQFF.

This clone was detected many times. Coverage ceases 3 residues before the CDR3 finishes, and the germline J gene fills in the end. The rearrangement links TRBV5-1 to TRBJ2-2; unclear D gene. Trimming removed 0 bases from V and 5 bases from J, with 5 bases in between. This CDR3 is 13 amino acids long. CDR1 and CDR2 from the germline V gene are SGHRS and YFSETQ. CDR3 sequence: CASSLEGTGELFF. CDR3 DNA (partial): TGCGCCAGCAGCTTGGAAGGTACCGGGGAG.